By its share, the clone carrying this TCR beta chain is medium-sized. Its antigen is not identified. The data are from a study of T cell responses to AZD1222 COVID-19 vaccine. Study-wide background: Second doses that came at about 4 or about 12 weeks were put together. Whole-study results and caveats: Following two doses of AZD1222, Spike-specific TCR breadth and depth rose. CD4 TCRs covered the whole spike, strongest at regions 160-218 and 743-854. Baseline serology detected seropositivity in only six AZD1222 recipients.

Germline V gene sequence: CDR1 SGHDT, CDR2 YYEEEE. V was clipped by 1 base and J by 7 bases, with 12 bases between them. The CDR3 extends over 14 amino acids. Data came from immunoSEQ multiplex PCR; TCRdb stores just in-frame clones and leaves some out. The sample consists of some 130,000 clones, about four fifths of them appearing once. The sequence was obtained from an adult in good health. J is TRBJ2-1 and V is TRBV5-6; D may be TRBD2 (6 bases). Sequenced material: peripheral blood, taken on day 0 of AZD1222 vaccination. The CDR3 region is CASSLSGVPNEQFF. In nucleotides, the CDR3 is TGTGCCAGCAGCTTGTCGGGGGTCCCGAATGAGCAGTTCTTC.